The 16 T cell receptor beta chains below were found in one sample sequenced in a study of control samples from healthy donors and cancer patients (dated by TCRdb to the early 2020s). Libraries were constructed by the immunoSEQ multiplex PCR assay. In its TCRdb copy, this immuneACCESS table keeps in-frame sequences only and misses some clones. Where compared with another copy, unresolved V genes explain less than half of these, and the others have no known cause. This sample comprises some 100,000 clones, over 60% of them detected only once. Roughly 10% of the sample lies in the top ten. The sample consisted of blood. Every receptor here comes from a woman aged 30 to 39 in good health.

The chain uses TRBV9 and TRBJ2-3, with 12 positions matching TRBD2. This CDR3 is built from 18 residues. The V and J ends lost 0 bases and 2 bases, in that order; junction bases with no gene match: 7. Germline V CDR1 and CDR2: SGDLS, YYNGEE. CDR3 DNA: TGTGCCAGCAGCGTAGCCGCACTAGCGGGGGGACACACAGATACGCAGTATTTT. This translates into CASSVAALAGGHTDTQYF.

The chain carries TRBV10-3 and TRBJ2-7, with D unresolved. V was trimmed by 0 bases and J by 4 bases, leaving 10 bases between them. This CDR3 spans 14 amino acids. Germline CDR1 and CDR2: ENHRY and SYGVKD. CDR3 bases: TGTGCCATCAGTGAGTCGCGGAGTGATTACGAGCAGTACTTC. It codes for CAISESRSDYEQYF.

The V call is TRBV29-1, the J call TRBJ1-1; 7 nucleotides line up with TRBD1. The V gene's germline CDR1 is SQVTM and CDR2 ANQGSEA. The CDR3 totals 14 residues. J gave up 2 bases and V 3 bases, and 6 bases lay outside the gene matches. The CDR3 region has the DNA TGCAGCGTTGATTTGACAGGGCGAAACACTGAAGCTTTCTTT. Translated, it gives CSVDLTGRNTEAFF.

This chain uses TRBV4-1 with TRBJ2-7; possibly TRBD1 for D (6 bases). The CDR3 runs 15 residues. V lost 1 base, J lost 2 bases, and 12 bases lay in between. The V gene's germline CDR1 is MGHRA and CDR2 YSYEKL. The CDR3 sequence: CASSQVGDRTYEQYF. The CDR3, as DNA: TGCGCCAGCAGCCAAGTCGGTGACAGGACCTACGAGCAGTACTTC.

The CDR3 reads CASSPTTSGAYTDTQYF. CDR3 DNA: TGCGCCAGCAGCCCTACGACTAGCGGGGCGTACACAGATACGCAGTATTTT. The chain recombines TRBV4-3 with TRBJ2-3; TRBD2 matches 11 bases. The CDR3 consists of 17 residues. Looked up from germline, CDR1 is LGHNA and CDR2 is YSLEER. Trimming took 4 bases from V and 2 from J; bases not matched to a gene: 8.

V gene TRBV19 combines with J gene TRBJ1-3; 7 nucleotides align to TRBD1. This CDR3 is built from 14 residues. CDR1 LNHDA and CDR2 SQIVND come from the germline V gene (reference sequence). Trimming took 4 bases from V and 7 from J; bases not matched to a gene: 7. The DNA of the CDR3 is TGTGCCAGTAGTACCGACAGGGTTTGGAACACCATATATTTT. Translating gives CASSTDRVWNTIYF.

The V gene is TRBV25-1, the J gene TRBJ2-1; perhaps TRBD1 as D (8 bases). The CDR3 loop spans 17 amino acids. Looked up from germline, CDR1 is MGHDK and CDR2 is SYGVNS. V was trimmed by 4 bases and J by 1 base, leaving 17 bases between them. The CDR3 spells CASSGLDRGGSYNEQFF. The CDR3 DNA is TGTGCCAGCAGTGGGCTAGACAGGGGAGGGTCCTACAATGAGCAGTTCTTC.

The chain uses TRBV13 and TRBJ2-1; 15 bases align to TRBD2. Germline CDR1 is PRHDT and CDR2 is FYEKMQ (reference sequence). The CDR3 is made up of 16 amino acids. V shed 4 bases, J shed 8 bases, and the junction held 6 bases outside the gene matches. CDR3: CASSSRTSGGVYEQFF. For the CDR3, the DNA is TGTGCCAGCAGCTCCAGGACTAGCGGGGGGGTGTATGAGCAGTTCTTC.

This clone has only a few counts. The gene calls are TRBV9 and TRBJ2-7, with 11 bases fitting TRBD1. CDR1 is SGDLS and CDR2 is YYNGEE in the germline V gene. CDR3 length: 16 amino acids. The trim removed 3 bases at V and 4 bases at J, leaving 9 bases unmatched. The chain's CDR3 is CASSGRPGQGVYEQYF. In DNA form, the CDR3 reads TGTGCCAGCAGCGGTCGACCGGGACAGGGGGTATACGAGCAGTACTTC.

The chain recombines TRBV30 with TRBJ1-1, with 7 nucleotides matching TRBD1. The CDR3 length is 10 residues. With 3 bases clipped from V and 10 bases from J, the junction kept 2 bases outside the gene matches. Germline CDR1 and CDR2: GTSNPN and SVGIG (reference sequence). Written as DNA, the CDR3 is TGTGCCTGGAGAGGACAGGCAGCTTTCTTT. Translation gives CAWRGQAAFF.

The J gene is TRBJ1-2, the V gene TRBV6-5; D perhaps matches TRBD1 (5 bases). The CDR3 sequence is 12 residues long. Trimming cost V 5 bases and J 6 bases, with 10 bases left between them. CDR1 and CDR2 (germline): MNHEY, SVGAGI. The CDR3 DNA reads as TGTGCCAGCAGTCGACAGCGTAATGGCTACACCTTC. This translates into CASSRQRNGYTF.

The rearrangement uses TRBV19 and TRBJ1-5; a weak D match, TRBD1 (5 bases). The ends were cut back, 7 bases at V and 8 bases at J, with 18 bases in the middle. This CDR3 has 14 amino acids. Germline V lookup: CDR1 LNHDA, CDR2 SQIVND (reference sequence). CDR3 residues: CASMGGGGGEPQHF. CDR3 bases: TGTGCCAGTATGGGCGGGGGGGGAGGAGAGCCCCAGCATTTT.

This clone showed up just a few times. The chain joins TRBV12-5 to TRBJ1-2; possible D gene TRBD1, 5 bases. There are 14 residues in the CDR3. Between the trimmed V and J ends, which lost 5 bases and 5 bases, there was a span of 15 bases. Germline V gene lookup returns CDR1 LGHNT and CDR2 FRNRAP. CDR3 DNA sequence: TGTGCTAGTGGTCAGACAGAACCAATTTATGGCTACACCTTC. This encodes CASGQTEPIYGYTF.

The CDR3 here is CASSDVPPETQYF. The CDR3 DNA sequence: TGCGCCAGCAGTGACGTGCCACCCGAGACCCAGTACTTC. The rearrangement links TRBV10-2 to TRBJ2-5; D unclear. V was pared by 3 bases and J by 5 bases, with 10 bases between. Germline values: CDR1 WSHSY, CDR2 SAAADI. CDR3 length: 13 amino acids.

V is TRBV6-1 and J is TRBJ1-6; D is uncertain. This CDR3 is 12 amino acids long. CDR1 MNHNS and CDR2 SASEGT come from the germline V gene. Trimming cost V 3 bases and J 12 bases, with 9 bases left between them. The DNA for the CDR3 is TGTGCCAGCAGTGACAGAAAGTTACCCCTCCACTTT. Amino acid sequence: CASSDRKLPLHF.

This clone was detected only a few times. The rearrangement uses TRBV6-1 and TRBJ2-3; D remains ambiguous. V lost 2 bases and J lost 4, with 4 bases in between. The CDR3 covers 12 residues. Germline V CDR1 and CDR2: MNHNS, SASEGT. CDR3 nucleotides: TGTGCCAGCAGTGAATATTCAGATACGCAGTATTTT. This gives the protein CASSEYSDTQYF.